This entry features one TCR beta chain sequence. Antigen unknown. This sample stems from a study of OX40 agonist ivuxolimab in advanced cancers. For the study at large: The drug used for patients, ivuxolimab, was an agonistic anti-OX40 (CD134) antibody.

Study-wide results and caveats: In general, CD8+ T cells held more expanded clones than CD4+ did, on average. Specificity for antigen went undetermined in the expanded peripheral T cells. Partial responders at 0.1-3.0 mg/kg showed near-lowest clonal expansion.

CDR1 is LNHDA and CDR2 is SQIVND in the germline V gene (reference sequence). V lost 6 bases and J lost 5, with 22 bases in between. The CDR3 spans 17 residues. Generated by immunoSEQ multiplex PCR, the TCRdb table keeps only in-frame clones and is missing some. The table has under 45,000 clones, 74% seen once; the top ten hold about a fifth. The specimen comprised CD4+ or CD8+ T cells sorted from blood, sampled in a trial of the OX40 agonist ivuxolimab. The chain combines TRBV19 with TRBJ2-2, with a possible D match to TRBD2 (5 bases). This receptor was obtained from an adult with an advanced solid tumor such as melanoma, head and neck, liver or kidney cancer. The CDR3, as DNA: TGTGCCAGTAGGACCTCAGGAGAGCTAAGAGGGACCGGGGAGCTGTTTTTT. It codes for CASRTSGELRGTGELFF.